Below, 14 T cell receptor beta chains from the same sample are listed, as sequenced in a study of long-term antiretroviral therapy in people with HIV. At the survey level, the v3.0 immunoSEQ assay was run. TCRdb's copy holds only in-frame clones and misses some; the assay was immunoSEQ multiplex PCR. The sample yields over 35,000 clones, roughly 90% seen once. The sequences come from unsorted PBMCs, collected just before starting antiretroviral therapy. The receptors were sampled from a woman under 30 with HIV.

Only one count was recorded for this clone. This chain uses TRBV18 with TRBJ1-5; D is possibly TRBD1 (5 bases). There are 15 residues in the CDR3. Germline V gene data show CDR1 as KGHSH and CDR2 as LQKENI. Between the trimmed V and J ends, which lost 2 bases and 0 bases, there was a span of 8 bases. The CDR3: CASSPGQGSNQPQHF. The CDR3 nucleotides are TGTGCCAGCTCACCAGGGCAGGGTAGCAATCAGCCCCAGCATTTT.

There are a few counts of this clone. The V and J genes are TRBV10-1 and TRBJ2-7; 7 bases are shared with TRBD2. V shed 4 bases and J 2 bases; nucleotides not matched to a gene: 11. Germline V CDR1 and CDR2: WNHNN, SYGVQD (reference sequence). This CDR3 contains 16 residues. This chain's CDR3 is CASSGGGTAGAYEQYF. The DNA of the CDR3 is TGCGCCAGCAGTGGCGGCGGGACTGCGGGGGCCTACGAGCAGTACTTC.

The CDR3 is CAVVTRQGPSTEAFF. The CDR3 DNA reads as TGTGCCGTAGTTACTCGACAGGGGCCATCCACTGAAGCTTTCTTT. The chain uses TRBV10-3 and TRBJ1-1; 8 bases are a match to TRBD1. The trim removed 11 bases at V and 4 bases at J, leaving 15 bases unmatched. The CDR3 contains 15 residues. Germline values: CDR1 ENHRY, CDR2 SYGVKD.

The V gene is TRBV7-8, the J gene TRBJ2-3; D unclear. Germline V CDR1 and CDR2: SGHVS, FQNEAQ. This CDR3 region has 16 residues. V shed 5 bases and J shed 0 bases, with 15 bases lying between them. The CDR3 protein is CASSPSGGDSTDTQYF. The CDR3 coding sequence is TGTGCCAGCAGCCCCTCGGGCGGAGATAGCACAGATACGCAGTATTTT.

This rearrangement joins TRBV19 to TRBJ2-3, with D unresolved. The V gene's germline CDR1 is LNHDA and CDR2 SQIVND (reference sequence). The CDR3 spans 17 residues. Trimming cost V 0 bases and J 2 bases, with 15 bases left between them. In DNA form, the CDR3 reads TGTGCCAGTAGTATAGAGTCAGGTGGTCCCATCACAGATACGCAGTATTTT. Translation gives CASSIESGGPITDTQYF.

The chain carries TRBV6-4 and TRBJ2-7, with D tentatively TRBD1 (5 bases). Trimming shortened V by 0 bases and J by 0 bases, and 18 bases separated the two germline ends. The CDR3 is 18 residues long. Germline CDR1 MRHNA, CDR2 SNTAGT. Written as DNA, the CDR3 is TGTGCCAGCAGTGACTCGGGCGAAGGGGCGAAGGGCTCCTACGAGCAGTACTTC. Translation gives CASSDSGEGAKGSYEQYF.

The chain carries TRBV10-1 and TRBJ2-1; 11 bases are a match to TRBD2. Looked up from germline, CDR1 is WNHNN and CDR2 is SYGVQD (reference sequence). V lost 3 bases to trimming and J lost 9 bases; unmatched junction nucleotides: 4. The CDR3 totals 14 residues. The DNA of the CDR3 is TGCGCCAGCAGTGATTTAGCGGGAGGGGGTGAGCAGTTCTTC. Its protein product is CASSDLAGGGEQFF.

The gene calls are TRBV14 and TRBJ2-7; no firm D call. With 2 bases removed from V and 3 bases from J, the gap between germline ends came to 14 bases. Per germline, CDR1 SGHDN and CDR2 FVKESK. CDR3 size: 15 residues. The CDR3 coding sequence is TGTGCCAGCAGCCAACTATACAGAGAAAGCTACGAGCAGTACTTC. Amino acid sequence: CASSQLYRESYEQYF.

This rearrangement joins TRBV11-2 to TRBJ2-7; 9 nucleotides agree with TRBD2. V was clipped by 7 bases and J by 2 bases; unmatched bases: 6. The CDR3 totals 14 residues. Germline V gene sequence: CDR1 SGHAT, CDR2 FQNNGV. The CDR3 coding sequence is TGTGCCAGCACCTTTAGCGGGAGTCCCTACGAGCAGTACTTC. Translating gives CASTFSGSPYEQYF.

This clone was seen a single time. The V call is TRBV6-5, the J call TRBJ1-5; D perhaps matches TRBD1 (5 bases). CDR1 and CDR2 from the germline V gene are MNHEY and SVGAGI. CDR3 length: 16 amino acids. V was shortened by 2 bases and J by 7 bases, with 18 bases between the two germline ends. CDR3 loop: CASSYRFDSLNQPQHF. CDR3 DNA: TGTGCCAGCAGTTACCGATTCGACAGTTTGAACCAGCCCCAGCATTTT.

This clone was picked up a small number of times. This chain's CDR3 is CASKASGANTDTQYF. The CDR3 DNA reads as TGTGCCAGCAAGGCTAGCGGGGCAAACACAGATACGCAGTATTTT. The V call is TRBV2, the J call TRBJ2-3, with TRBD2 identical over 9 bases. CDR3 size: 15 residues. The V and J ends lost 7 bases and 2 bases, in that order; junction bases with no gene match: 7. Germline CDR1 reads SNHLY; CDR2 reads FYNNEI.

The chain employs TRBV7-2 and TRBJ1-1; D remains ambiguous. Germline CDR1 reads SGHTA; CDR2 reads FQGNSA. The V and J ends lost 4 bases and 3 bases respectively, with 12 bases between them. CDR3 length: 14 amino acids. CDR3 coding DNA: TGTGCCAGCAGCTACGGGGATGGGTACACTGAAGCTTTCTTT. This encodes CASSYGDGYTEAFF.

The chain employs TRBV29-1 and TRBJ2-4; TRBD2 matches at 7 bases. Unmatched junction bases numbered 0, after V lost 4 bases and J lost 9 bases. Looked up from germline, CDR1 is SQVTM and CDR2 is ANQGSEA. This CDR3 has 10 amino acids. CDR3 nucleotides: TGCAGCGTTGGGGAGGGCATTCAGTACTTC. Translation: CSVGEGIQYF.

The chain has TRBV5-1 and TRBJ2-5, with D hard to call. The germline V gene encodes CDR1 SGHRS and CDR2 YFSETQ. This CDR3 contains 11 residues. V lost 10 bases, J lost 1 base, and 8 bases lay in between. CDR3 in DNA: TGCGCCTCTTGGTTCCAAGAGACCCAGTACTTC. It yields the protein CASWFQETQYF.